The sequence of this T cell receptor beta chain was determined in a study of blood T cell repertoires in COVID-19 (dated by TCRdb to the early 2020s). Regarding the research as a whole: Samples covering the acute and convalescent phases of COVID-19 were provided by collaborators in the United States, Italy and Spain. A de-identified subject ID, COVID-19 status, age in years and sex were almost always included in the sample metadata. The material from the prospective study consisted of cDNA or gDNA derived from T cells, B-cell-depleted T cells, or PBMCs. Samples were obtained from the ongoing ImmuneRACE study (first 160 participants) and from roughly 1,300 subjects provided by 6 global collaborators. The repertoires were released in a freely available public database intended as a resource for research on the immune response to SARS-CoV-2. Subjects who had been exposed to COVID-19, were actively infected with it, or had recovered from it provided the deeply sampled blood TCRbeta repertoires that made up the dataset. Where available, HLA class I and class II types were taken from metadata supplied by the sample provider and were not determined by assay-based typing.

On this clone itself: Its antigen is still unknown. No much larger clone exists at a distance of one base, and base qualities are not known. The same CDR3 also results from other DNA sequences found in this sample.

Collaborating institutions collected whole blood in K2EDTA tubes following their own protocols. For TCRbeta analysis, collaborator samples were shipped as frozen whole blood, as isolated PBMCs, or as DNA extracted from either sample type. TCRbeta CDR3 regions were amplified from genomic DNA using the immunoSEQ Assay, a bias-controlled multiplex PCR. On the authors' methods: Nucleated cell counts per sample were estimated from amplification of reference gene primers within the assay. Sequence reads were collapsed and filtered to measure the absolute abundance of every unique TCRbeta CDR3 rearrangement. For each sample, productive Simpson clonality was calculated as the square root of Simpson's diversity index over productive rearrangements. TCRdb mirrors the immuneACCESS table, restricted to in-frame sequences. Some clones are absent from its copies; in checked studies, under half trace to an unresolved V gene, and the reason for the others is unknown. V, J and clone size were drawn from that table, and D and trimming were deduced from the DNA. A total of about 98,000 clones appear in this sample, 70% to 85% of them only once. The ten largest clonotypes hold approximately 9.9% of the sample.

Here is what the overall study found, with its caveats: How much clinical and demographic metadata was included differed by source and by participant, and the metadata was provided uncurated.

CDR1 and CDR2 are read off the germline V gene as KGHSH and LQKENI. Germline trimming amounts to 6 bases on V and 3 bases on J, with 8 as the count of junction bases outside the gene matches. The CDR3 runs 14 amino acids, cysteine and phenylalanine included. Only CDR3 DNA remains: 42 bases, in frame from the first base. Sequencing was carried out using peripheral blood. The chain uses TRBV18 and TRBJ2-7; 7 nucleotides in the junction match TRBD1. The source is a man aged 55 to 69 with active or convalescent COVID-19. This receptor has the CDR3 CASSPGTVLYEQYF. The sequence in DNA is TGTGCCAGCTCGCCCGGGACAGTTCTCTACGAGCAGTACTTC.